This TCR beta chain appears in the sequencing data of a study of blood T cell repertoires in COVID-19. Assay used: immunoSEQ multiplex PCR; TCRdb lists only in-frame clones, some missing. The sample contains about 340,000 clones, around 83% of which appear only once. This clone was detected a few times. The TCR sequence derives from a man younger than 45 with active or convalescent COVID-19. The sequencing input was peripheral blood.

Here the CDR3 reads CASSPGTGTNEQFF. The CDR3 nucleotides are TGTGCCAGCTCACCCGGGACAGGGACCAATGAGCAGTTCTTC. The genes are TRBV18 and TRBJ2-1, with TRBD1 matching over 9 bases. Germline V gene lookup returns CDR1 KGHSH and CDR2 LQKENI. The ends lost 3 bases at V and 6 bases at J; junction bases unmatched: 3. The length of the CDR3 is 14 residues.